This T cell receptor beta chain was recorded in a study of Tregs in tolerant kidney transplant recipients (dated by TCRdb to between 2018 and 2021). Regarding the research as a whole: TCRbeta sequencing was used in the study to identify donor-specific regulatory T cells before combined kidney and bone marrow transplantation, and the identified cells were then tracked after transplant. In a few healthy controls, several methods of expanding Tregs specific for an allogeneic donor were compared by TCRbeta repertoire sequencing. Overall study results and their limits: Although technical replication error seemed to be minimal, the question of biological reproducibility was not addressed directly. Because the study included only a small number of patients, the results must be confirmed in larger populations and under other immunosuppression protocols. Expanding Tregs with activated donor B cells appeared to identify the most biologically relevant and donor-specific TCRbeta repertoire.

Unstimulated Tregs (CD4+CD25+CD127-), CD4+ non-Tregs (CD4+CD25-), CD4 and CD8 cells were FACS-sorted from thawed PBMCs. Blood from healthy controls was obtained either from healthy volunteers or as purchased buffy coats. Healthy control blood was processed by Ficoll density gradient to PBMCs and cryopreserved; patient PBMCs were collected before and after transplant. Genomic DNA was extracted from sorted cells with the QIAGEN DNeasy Blood and Tissue Kit for TCRbeta CDR3 sequencing. High-throughput TCRbeta CDR3 sequencing, including PCR amplification with bias correction and internal controls, was performed commercially through immunoSEQ. The original pipeline was this. Unique productive TCRbeta sequences were defined by CDR3 nucleotide sequence where primers matched, otherwise by CDR3 amino acid sequence with Vbeta and Jbeta genes. To correct for sorting error, sequences found in more than one sorted population at a frequency ratio of 2:1 or less were discarded, and the remaining shared sequences were assigned to the population with the higher frequency. A sequence counted as donor-reactive if, in CFSE-low cells, the sequence had a frequency of at least 0.01% and was expanded at least 5-fold compared with unstimulated cells. Jensen-Shannon divergence calculated on the top 100 TCRbeta sequences ranked by frequency was used to measure repertoire divergence. For samples with multiple sequencing runs, sorting error was corrected in each run separately before the runs were combined. In its TCRdb copy, this immuneACCESS table keeps in-frame sequences only and misses some clones. Where compared with another copy, unresolved V genes explain less than half of these, and the others have no known cause. The V and J calls and clone size were taken over from that table, and D and trimming were inferred from the DNA. The table for this sample lists around 230,000 clones; 80% to 85% of them were counted only once. Jointly, the top ten make up about 0.58% of the sample.

The CDR3, from cysteine to phenylalanine, totals 14 residues. Left in the record is the CDR3 DNA by itself, 42 bases read in frame from the first base. At the junction V is shortened by 2 bases and J by 7 bases, with 14 bases in between. Per the germline V gene, MNHEY is the CDR1 and SVGAGI is the CDR2. This clone was recorded only once. Its antigen target is currently unknown. Base qualities are not at hand, and no much larger clone is one base apart. The chain is made from TRBV6-5 and TRBJ1-2, and perhaps TRBD1 as D gene, on 6 matching bases. This clonotype originated in a human donor in good health. The sample comprised CD4+ T cells from blood. The DNA is as follows: TGTGCCAGCAGTTACCCCGGGGCAGGGGCTGGCTACACCTTC. Translated, it gives CASSYPGAGAGYTF.